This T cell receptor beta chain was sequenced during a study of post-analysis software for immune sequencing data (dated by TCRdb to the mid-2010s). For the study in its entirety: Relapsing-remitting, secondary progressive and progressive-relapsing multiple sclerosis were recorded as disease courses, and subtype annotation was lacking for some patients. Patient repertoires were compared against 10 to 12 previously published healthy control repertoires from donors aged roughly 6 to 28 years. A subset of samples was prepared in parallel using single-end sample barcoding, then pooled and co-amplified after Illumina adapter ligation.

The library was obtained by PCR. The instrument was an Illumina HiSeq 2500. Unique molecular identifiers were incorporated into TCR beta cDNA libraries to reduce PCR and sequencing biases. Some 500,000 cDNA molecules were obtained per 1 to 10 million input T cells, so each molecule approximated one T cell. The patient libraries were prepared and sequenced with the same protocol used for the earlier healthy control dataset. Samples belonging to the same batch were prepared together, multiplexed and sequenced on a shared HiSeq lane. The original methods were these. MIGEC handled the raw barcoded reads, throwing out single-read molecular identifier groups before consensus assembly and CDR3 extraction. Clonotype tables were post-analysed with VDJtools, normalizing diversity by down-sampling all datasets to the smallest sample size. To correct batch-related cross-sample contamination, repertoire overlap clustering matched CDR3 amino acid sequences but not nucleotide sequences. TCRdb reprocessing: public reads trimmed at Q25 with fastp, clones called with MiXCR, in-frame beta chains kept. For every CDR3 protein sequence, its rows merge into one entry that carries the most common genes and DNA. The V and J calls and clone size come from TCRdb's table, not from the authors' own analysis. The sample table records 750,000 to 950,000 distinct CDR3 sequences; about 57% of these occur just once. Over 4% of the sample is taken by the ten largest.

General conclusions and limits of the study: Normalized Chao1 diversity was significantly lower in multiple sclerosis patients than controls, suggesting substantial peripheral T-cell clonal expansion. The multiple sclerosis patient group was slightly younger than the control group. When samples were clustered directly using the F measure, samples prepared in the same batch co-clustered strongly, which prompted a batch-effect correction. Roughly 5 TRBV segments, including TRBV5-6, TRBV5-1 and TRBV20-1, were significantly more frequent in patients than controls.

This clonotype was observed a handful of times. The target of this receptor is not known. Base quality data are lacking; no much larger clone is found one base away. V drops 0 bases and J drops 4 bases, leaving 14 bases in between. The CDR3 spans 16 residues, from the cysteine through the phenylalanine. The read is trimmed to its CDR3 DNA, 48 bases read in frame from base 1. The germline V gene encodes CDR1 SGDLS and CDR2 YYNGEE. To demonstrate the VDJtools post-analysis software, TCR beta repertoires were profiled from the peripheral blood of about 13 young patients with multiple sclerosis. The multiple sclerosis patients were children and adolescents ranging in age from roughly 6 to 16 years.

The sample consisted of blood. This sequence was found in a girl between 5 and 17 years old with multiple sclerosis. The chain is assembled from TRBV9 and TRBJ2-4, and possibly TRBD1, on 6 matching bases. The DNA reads TGTGCCAGCAGCGTAGGAAAGGGGGTCGGGAAAAACATTCAGTACTTC. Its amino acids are CASSVGKGVGKNIQYF.